Detailed here is one TCR beta chain. The data originate from a study of T cell changes during pregnancy in multiple sclerosis. V lost 4 bases and J lost 5; bases outside the gene matches: 7. The CDR3 has 13 amino acids. Looked up from germline, CDR1 is SQVTM and CDR2 is ANQGSEA. Repertoires were generated with immunoSEQ multiplex PCR, while TCRdb's copy carries only in-frame clones and drops some. The profile covers about 50,000 clones, with roughly 94% appearing a single time and 0.31% taken by the ten largest. This TCR derives from a female donor with multiple sclerosis, enrolled in a pregnancy study. V and J are TRBV29-1 and TRBJ1-1, with 7 bases fitting TRBD1. The sample consisted of CD4+ T cells from peripheral blood mononuclear cells, taken in the third trimester of pregnancy. CDR3 bases: TGCAGCGTTGCTCGAGGGGGCCAGACTGAAGCTTTCTTT. It codes for CSVARGGQTEAFF.